This is a list of T cell receptor beta chains from one sample in a study of OX40 agonist ivuxolimab in advanced cancers. The assay was immunoSEQ multiplex PCR, and TCRdb's table has in-frame clones only and misses some. Of fewer than 85,000 clones in the sample, over 80% were seen once. This specimen consisted of CD4+ or CD8+ T cells sorted from blood, obtained in a trial of the OX40 agonist ivuxolimab. The receptors were sampled from an adult with an advanced solid tumor such as melanoma, head and neck, liver or kidney cancer. CDR3s include the opening cysteine and the closing phenylalanine or tryptophan. Each record gives: clone size, V gene, J gene, D gene, CDR3 protein, CDR3 DNA. D genes are given only for firm matches. A row's size may be missing; if present it is once, few, many or a size class.

>.|TRBV6-4|TRBJ1-2|TRBD1
CASSDSSQGQGIIGYTF
TGTGCCAGCAGTGACTCGAGTCAGGGACAGGGGATTATCGGCTACACCTTC
>.|TRBV19|TRBJ2-3|.
CASTQASTDTQYF
TGTGCCAGTACCCAGGCTAGCACAGATACGCAGTATTTT
>.|TRBV7-8|TRBJ2-1|.
CASSLSNHEQFF
TGTGCCAGCAGCTTGTCCAACCATGAGCAGTTCTTC
>.|TRBV21-1|TRBJ2-7|.
CASRTYAGQGADEQYF
TGTGCCAGCAGAACCTACGCGGGACAGGGGGCCGACGAGCAGTACTTC
>few|TRBV2|TRBJ1-6|.
CASSPGGASNSPLHF
TGTGCCAGCAGCCCAGGAGGGGCCTCAAATTCACCCCTCCACTTT
>few|TRBV7-2|TRBJ2-3|.
CASSFGLAGDTQYF
TGTGCCAGCAGCTTTGGACTTGCAGGGGATACGCAGTATTTT
>.|TRBV4-3|TRBJ2-7|TRBD2
CASSQDLSSGGIREQYF
TGCGCCAGCAGCCAAGATCTATCCAGCGGGGGAATACGCGAGCAGTACTTC
>.|TRBV7-2|TRBJ2-3|TRBD1
CASSSSGQGSTDTQYF
TGTGCCAGCAGCTCTTCGGGACAGGGGAGCACAGATACGCAGTATTTT
>.|TRBV27|TRBJ1-2|.
CASSFKGAGYGYTF
TGTGCCAGCAGTTTCAAGGGCGCGGGCTATGGCTACACCTTC
>.|TRBV7-2|TRBJ1-6|.
CASSSRVQGRSPLHF
TGTGCCAGCAGCTCCCGCGTACAGGGTCGTTCACCCCTCCACTTT
>.|TRBV7-2|TRBJ1-2|.
CASSREGVGLGYTF
TGTGCCAGCAGCCGAGAGGGGGTGGGGCTTGGCTACACCTTC
>.|TRBV7-2|TRBJ2-1|TRBD2
CASSLAGWKANEQFF
TGTGCCAGCAGCCTAGCGGGGTGGAAGGCCAATGAGCAGTTCTTC
>.|TRBV5-1|TRBJ2-7|.
CASSLGNPGSYEQYF
TGCGCCAGCAGCTTGGGCAATCCAGGGTCGTACGAGCAGTACTTC
>.|TRBV18|TRBJ2-2|.
CASSSQGTLAGELFF
TGTGCCAGCTCGTCGCAGGGGACGTTGGCCGGGGAGCTGTTTTTT
>.|TRBV7-2|TRBJ2-3|.
CASSLDRTSTDTQYF
TGTGCCAGCAGCTTAGATCGGACTAGCACAGATACGCAGTATTTT
>.|TRBV5-6|TRBJ1-2|TRBD1
CASSWDRGNGYTF
TGTGCCAGCAGCTGGGACAGGGGGAATGGCTACACCTTC
>.|TRBV28|TRBJ2-1|.
CASSTTVLNEQFF
TGTGCCAGCAGTACGACAGTTTTGAATGAGCAGTTCTTC
>.|TRBV5-1|TRBJ2-7|.
CASSMMDEQYF
TGCGCCAGCAGCATGATGGACGAGCAGTACTTC
>once|TRBV7-2|TRBJ2-3|TRBD2
CASSFGGGGTDTQYF
TGTGCCAGCAGCTTTGGGGGAGGGGGCACAGATACGCAGTATTTT
>.|TRBV19|TRBJ2-4|.
CASSLGVIRTLAKNIQYF
TGTGCCAGTAGTCTCGGAGTAATACGTACCCTAGCCAAAAACATTCAGTACTTC
>.|TRBV28|TRBJ1-2|.
CASSLGMVGYGYTF
TGTGCCAGCAGTTTAGGCATGGTAGGCTATGGCTACACCTTC
>.|TRBV2|TRBJ2-2|.
CASTRGGTGELFF
TGTGCCAGCACCAGGGGGGGAACCGGGGAGCTGTTTTTT
>.|TRBV5-6|TRBJ2-7|.
CASSLPGLSRYEQYF
TGTGCCAGCAGCTTGCCGGGTTTGTCCCGCTACGAGCAGTACTTC
>.|TRBV18|TRBJ2-3|TRBD2
CASSPAGLAGYTDTQYF
TGTGCCAGCTCACCCGCGGGACTAGCGGGGTACACAGATACGCAGTATTTT
>.|TRBV2|TRBJ2-2|TRBD1
CASSRQGRSGELFF
TGTGCCAGTTCGAGACAGGGGAGGTCCGGGGAGCTGTTTTTT
>few|TRBV28|TRBJ1-2|TRBD1
CASTSGQVPYGYTF
TGTGCCAGCACTTCGGGACAGGTTCCCTATGGCTACACCTTC
>.|TRBV19|TRBJ2-4|.
CASSIPLGGADKAKNIQYF
TGTGCCAGTAGTATACCCCTTGGCGGGGCAGATAAAGCCAAAAACATTCAGTACTTC
>.|TRBV7-3|TRBJ2-5|TRBD1
CASSSGGTQYF
TGTGCCAGCAGCTCAGGGGGGACCCAGTACTTC
>.|TRBV7-2|TRBJ2-7|.
CASSFTGNHEQYF
TGTGCCAGCAGCTTTACAGGGAACCACGAGCAGTACTTC
>.|TRBV5-1|TRBJ2-4|TRBD1
CASSLGTGGLAKNIQYF
TGCGCCAGCAGCTTGGGAACAGGGGGCTTGGCCAAAAACATTCAGTACTTC
>.|TRBV7-9|TRBJ1-3|.
CAFSRLRFGNTIYF
TGTGCCTTTTCAAGGCTAAGGTTTGGAAACACCATATATTTT
>few|TRBV11-1|TRBJ1-6|.
CASSLGRGSPLHF
TGTGCCAGCAGCCTTGGTCGCGGGTCACCCCTCCACTTT
>.|TRBV7-7|TRBJ2-7|TRBD1
CASSSAGTEYEQYF
TGTGCCAGCAGCTCAGCCGGGACAGAATACGAGCAGTACTTC
>.|TRBV5-1|TRBJ2-2|.
CASSLNSATTNTGELFF
TGCGCCAGCAGCTTGAACAGCGCTACTACAAACACCGGGGAGCTGTTTTTT
>.|TRBV7-2|TRBJ1-5|.
CASSFGTHQPQHF
TGTGCCAGCAGCTTTGGCACCCATCAGCCCCAGCATTTT
>once|TRBV9|TRBJ2-5|.
CASSVGLGLGSGETQYF
TGTGCCAGCAGCGTAGGTTTAGGGCTCGGGTCGGGGGAGACCCAGTACTTC
>.|TRBV2|TRBJ1-4|TRBD1
CASSEARTGRRQKLFF
TGTGCCAGCAGTGAAGCGAGGACAGGGAGGCGTCAAAAACTGTTTTTT
>few|TRBV5-1|TRBJ2-2|TRBD2
CASSFSGSNTGELFF
TGCGCCAGCAGCTTTAGCGGGTCGAACACCGGGGAGCTGTTTTTT
>.|TRBV25-1|TRBJ2-1|.
CASSLGQGTNNEQFF
TGTGCCAGCAGCTTAGGGCAGGGGACGAACAATGAGCAGTTCTTC
>.|TRBV18|TRBJ1-1|TRBD1
CASSPPWDRNTEAFF
TGTGCCAGCTCACCACCGTGGGACAGGAACACTGAAGCTTTCTTT
>.|TRBV5-6|TRBJ1-1|.
CASSTRDGEAFF
TGTGCCAGCAGCACCAGGGACGGGGAAGCTTTCTTT
>.|TRBV6-5|TRBJ1-5|.
CASQRAGPGQPQHF
TGTGCCAGCCAGAGGGCAGGTCCCGGTCAGCCCCAGCATTTT
>.|TRBV19|TRBJ2-6|.
CASGSRGNVLTF
TGTGCCAGTGGGTCTCGAGGCAACGTCCTGACTTTC
>.|TRBV7-2|TRBJ1-4|TRBD1
CASSSRQGEGEKLFF
TGTGCCAGCAGCTCCAGACAGGGGGAGGGTGAAAAACTGTTTTTT
>.|TRBV7-9|TRBJ1-2|.
CASSPGGLLIGGYTF
TGTGCCAGCAGCCCCGGGGGCCTACTTATAGGCGGCTACACCTTC
>.|TRBV7-9|TRBJ2-1|.
CASTLAEPYNEQFF
TGTGCCAGCACCTTAGCGGAGCCGTACAATGAGCAGTTCTTC
>.|TRBV18|TRBJ2-1|TRBD1
CASSPGTGKVDNEQFF
TGTGCCAGCTCACCAGGGACAGGGAAGGTTGACAATGAGCAGTTCTTC
>once|TRBV2|TRBJ2-5|.
CATLVSQETQYF
TGTGCCACCCTAGTGAGTCAAGAGACCCAGTACTTC
>once|TRBV7-9|TRBJ2-3|.
CASSWRIGVDTQYF
TGTGCCAGCAGCTGGAGGATAGGGGTAGATACGCAGTATTTT
>.|TRBV7-2|TRBJ2-3|.
CASSPTRAGTDTQYF
TGTGCCAGCAGCCCTACACGGGCGGGCACAGATACGCAGTATTTT
>.|TRBV10-3|TRBJ1-1|.
CAISESQRGTEAFF
TGTGCCATCAGTGAGTCCCAGAGAGGGACTGAAGCTTTCTTT
>once|TRBV6-1|TRBJ2-3|TRBD2
CASSRDYHTDTQYF
TGTGCCAGCAGTCGGGACTACCACACAGATACGCAGTATTTT
>.|TRBV5-1|TRBJ2-2|.
CASSLGYGQGTGELFF
TGCGCCAGCAGCTTGGGATATGGGCAGGGCACCGGGGAGCTGTTTTTT
>.|TRBV16|TRBJ1-6|.
CASSQSSDRRNSPLHF
TGTGCCAGCAGCCAATCGTCGGACAGAAGAAATTCACCCCTCCACTTT